Following are 29 T cell receptor beta chains from one sample sequenced in a study of PD-L1 blockade in urothelial cancer. Some clones are missing from TCRdb's copy, which holds only in-frame ones; the method was immunoSEQ multiplex PCR. The sample includes around 35,000 clones, 84% of them seen just once. Regarding time point: pretreatment peripheral blood. The starting material was PBMCs, obtained around atezolizumab (anti-PD-L1) treatment. Every receptor here comes from a man aged 55 to 70 with urothelial cancer.

The chain uses TRBV7-9 and TRBJ2-7; 11 nucleotides match TRBD1. V lost 5 bases to trimming and J lost 6 bases; unmatched junction nucleotides: 9. CDR3 length equals 15 residues. The V gene's germline CDR1 is SEHNR and CDR2 FQNEAQ (reference sequence). The CDR3 DNA sequence: TGTGCCAGCAGCCCAACCCGGACAGGGGGCGGCGAGCAGTACTTC. It yields the protein CASSPTRTGGGEQYF.

The chain is built from TRBV7-8 and TRBJ2-2, with 9 bases that match TRBD1. Per the germline V gene, CDR1 is SGHVS and CDR2 is FQNEAQ. Trimming took 5 bases from V and 5 from J; bases not matched to a gene: 3. The CDR3 extends over 14 amino acids. The CDR3 here is CASSPTGGTGELFF. Here the CDR3 DNA reads TGTGCCAGCAGCCCGACAGGGGGAACCGGGGAGCTGTTTTTT.

The gene calls are TRBV19 and TRBJ1-2; 7 nucleotides agree with TRBD1. The CDR3 loop spans 13 amino acids. J gave up 4 bases and V 9 bases, and 8 bases lay outside the gene matches. CDR1 is LNHDA and CDR2 is SQIVND in the germline V gene (reference sequence). CDR3 bases: TGTGCCAGCAACAGGGGTAGTAGCTATGGCTACACCTTC. Protein: CASNRGSSYGYTF.

This sequence joins TRBV6-1 and TRBJ1-1; 9 nucleotides agree with TRBD1. After removal of 0 bases from V and 11 bases from J, the junction contained 7 bases not matched to a gene. This CDR3 comprises 14 residues. Germline V CDR1 and CDR2: MNHNS, SASEGT. In DNA, the CDR3 is TGTGCCAGCAGTGAAGCGGGGGGACAGGGAAGGGCTTTCTTT. As protein: CASSEAGGQGRAFF.

The chain links TRBV27 to TRBJ2-7; D might be TRBD1 (5 bases). Germline V gene sequence: CDR1 MNHEY, CDR2 SMNVEV (reference sequence). CDR3 size: 15 residues. The V end lost 4 bases, the J end lost 4 bases, and 17 bases lay between the germline ends. CDR3 bases: TGTGCCAGCAGTTCGCTCCAGGGTTTCTCGTACGAGCAGTACTTC. Its protein product is CASSSLQGFSYEQYF.

The rearrangement links TRBV4-2 to TRBJ2-5; 14 bases align to TRBD2. CDR1 and CDR2 from the germline V gene are LGHNA and YNFKEQ. V lost 4 bases, J lost 5 bases, and 9 bases stayed unmatched. This CDR3 spans 17 amino acids. Here the CDR3 reads CASSPRPGTSGSETQYF. CDR3 bases: TGTGCCAGCAGCCCGCGCCCGGGGACTAGCGGGAGTGAGACCCAGTACTTC.

V is TRBV2 and J is TRBJ2-4, with a possible D match to TRBD2 (6 bases). Trimming cost V 5 bases and J 2 bases, with 10 bases left between them. This CDR3 has 14 amino acids. CDR1 is SNHLY and CDR2 is FYNNEI in the germline V gene. The CDR3 protein is CASSNGGTKNIQYF. In nucleotides, the CDR3 is TGTGCCAGCAGTAACGGGGGAACCAAAAACATTCAGTACTTC.

This clone has a single count. This sequence joins TRBV18 and TRBJ2-3; 10 bases match TRBD2. The CDR3 has 17 amino acids. Germline values: CDR1 KGHSH, CDR2 LQKENI. J was trimmed by 0 bases and V by 6 bases; bases with no gene match: 9. In nucleotides, the CDR3 is TGTGCCAGCTCTCCTTTAGCGGGAGGTTCTAGCACAGATACGCAGTATTTT. Translating it yields CASSPLAGGSSTDTQYF. Filled out from reference TRBV18 and TRBJ2-3, the complete variable domain reads NAGVMQNPRHLVRRRGQEARLRCSPMKGHSHVYWYRQLPEEGLKFMVYLQKENIIDESGMPKERFSAEFPKEGPSILRIQQVVRGDSAAYFCASSPLAGGSSTDTQYFGPGTRLTVL.

The chain uses TRBV5-1 and TRBJ2-7; 7 bases line up with TRBD1. V lost 3 bases, J lost 4 bases, and 7 bases stayed unmatched. Looked up from germline, CDR1 is SGHRS and CDR2 is YFSETQ. This CDR3 region has 14 residues. The CDR3 DNA follows: TGCGCCAGCAGCTCACAGGGGTCAGATTACGAGCAGTACTTC. It is translated as CASSSQGSDYEQYF.

The gene calls are TRBV4-1 and TRBJ1-2, with 7 bases aligning to TRBD1. The CDR3 runs to 15 residues. The germline CDR1 and CDR2 sequences are MGHRA and YSYEKL. Trimming cost V 0 bases and J 3 bases; bases outside gene matches: 4. In nucleotides, the CDR3 is TGCGCCAGCAGCCAAGACGACAGGGCTGACTATGGCTACACCTTC. Amino acids: CASSQDDRADYGYTF.

About this clone itself: The sample has other DNA sequences that encode this CDR3 too. The chain carries TRBV7-2 and TRBJ2-1, with D possibly matching TRBD1 (6 bases). Trimming removed 5 bases from V and 10 bases from J, with 15 bases in between. The CDR3 contains 13 residues. CDR1 SGHTA and CDR2 FQGNSA come from the germline V gene. CDR3 sequence (DNA): TGTGCCAGCAGCCGTTCCCCGACAGGAGAGCAGTTCTTC. It translates to CASSRSPTGEQFF. Full variable domain (missing parts from reference TRBV7-2 and TRBJ2-1): GAGVSQSPSNKVTEKGKDVELRCDPISGHTALYWYRQSLGQGLEFLIYFQGNSAPDKSGLPSDRFSAERTGGSVSTLTIQRTQQEDSAVYLCASSRSPTGEQFFGPGTRLTVL.

The V gene is TRBV11-2, the J gene TRBJ1-4; perhaps TRBD1 as D (6 bases). In germline, CDR1 is SGHAT, CDR2 FQNNGV. The CDR3 runs to 15 residues. V dropped 1 base and J dropped 4 bases, with 10 bases sitting between them. The chain's CDR3 is CASSLGQAGNEKLFF. The DNA of the CDR3 is TGTGCCAGCAGCTTAGGACAGGCCGGTAATGAAAAACTGTTTTTT.

The J gene is TRBJ2-5, the V gene TRBV6-5; TRBD2 matches at 10 bases. V gave up 8 bases and J gave up 10 bases; unmatched junction bases: 10. CDR1 and CDR2 from the germline V gene are MNHEY and SVGAGI. The CDR3 sequence is 13 residues long. The CDR3 loop reads CASSEREGQSQYF. The CDR3 DNA reads TGTGCCAGCTCTGAGCGGGAGGGCCAGAGCCAGTACTTC.

This clone was seen only a few times. This chain joins TRBV6-1 and TRBJ2-5; TRBD1 matches at 7 bases. The CDR3 contains 14 residues. J gave up 5 bases and V 10 bases, and 13 bases lay outside the gene matches. Germline lookup yields CDR1 MNHNS and CDR2 SASEGT. CDR3 DNA: TGTGCCAACCGGCGGACAGGAATTTTTGAGACCCAGTACTTC. Translating gives CANRRTGIFETQYF.

This chain connects TRBV19 to TRBJ2-3, with TRBD1 matching over 9 bases. Per the germline V gene, CDR1 is LNHDA and CDR2 is SQIVND (reference sequence). V gave up 2 bases and J gave up 5 bases; unmatched junction bases: 8. This CDR3 contains 16 residues. CDR3: CASSIQGTGLRDTQYF. The CDR3, as DNA: TGTGCCAGTAGTATACAGGGGACAGGGCTTAGAGATACGCAGTATTTT.

This chain links TRBV6-6 with TRBJ2-2; possibly TRBD1 for D (6 bases). With 5 bases removed from V and 1 base from J, the gap between germline ends came to 14 bases. The CDR3 length is 16 residues. In germline, CDR1 is MNHNY, CDR2 SVGAGI (reference sequence). The DNA for the CDR3 is TGTGCCAGCAGTCCGGCACAGGGAGTGAACACCGGGGAGCTGTTTTTT. This codes for CASSPAQGVNTGELFF.

This chain links TRBV5-1 with TRBJ2-7; TRBD1 matches 9 bases. The CDR3 is 17 amino acids. The trim removed 0 bases at V and 6 bases at J, leaving 13 bases unmatched. The germline gives CDR1 SGHRS, CDR2 YFSETQ. The CDR3 nucleotides read TGCGCCAGCAGCTTGGGACCCTGGGGACAGGGTTCATCCGAGCAGTACTTC. It codes for CASSLGPWGQGSSEQYF. The full variable domain, with the rest looked up from reference TRBV5-1 and TRBJ2-7, is KAGVTQTPRYLIKTRGQQVTLSCSPISGHRSVSWYQQTPGQGLQFLFEYFSETQRNKGNFPGRFSGRQFSNSRSEMNVSTLELGDSALYLCASSLGPWGQGSSEQYFGPGTRLTVT.

The chain carries TRBV9 and TRBJ2-5, with TRBD2 identical over 9 bases. V lost 0 bases to trimming and J lost 1 base; unmatched junction nucleotides: 4. The V gene's germline CDR1 is SGDLS and CDR2 YYNGEE. The CDR3 contains 16 residues. The CDR3 coding sequence is TGTGCCAGCAGCGTAGGGCCTAGCGGGACCCAAGAGACCCAGTACTTC. Residues: CASSVGPSGTQETQYF. The variable domain in full, completed from reference TRBV9 and TRBJ2-5, reads DSGVTQTPKHLITATGQRVTLRCSPRSGDLSVYWYQQSLDQGLQFLIQYYNGEERAKGNILERFSAQQFPDLHSELNLSSLELGDSALYFCASSVGPSGTQETQYFGPGTRLLVL.

The chain is built from TRBV5-1 and TRBJ1-1; a possible D gene is TRBD1 (5 bases). The CDR3 consists of 14 residues. V lost 2 bases to trimming and J lost 2 bases, with 10 bases between them. Germline values: CDR1 SGHRS, CDR2 YFSETQ. As DNA, the CDR3 is TGCGCCAGCAGCTTTGCAGGGCTTAACACTGAAGCTTTCTTT. Protein sequence: CASSFAGLNTEAFF.

V gene TRBV5-1 combines with J gene TRBJ2-5; D unresolved. Trimming took off 0 bases at V and 5 bases at J, with 11 bases between the two ends. The CDR3 loop spans 14 amino acids. The germline CDR1 and CDR2 sequences are SGHRS and YFSETQ. The chain's CDR3 is CASSLGLLTETQYF. In DNA form, the CDR3 reads TGCGCCAGCAGCTTGGGACTTCTAACGGAGACCCAGTACTTC.

The rearrangement uses TRBV28 and TRBJ1-1; D is unresolved. The CDR3 has 12 residues. CDR1 is MDHEN, CDR2 SYDVKM, per germline. V dropped 2 bases and J dropped 11 bases, with 12 bases sitting between them. The CDR3 DNA reads as TGTGCCAGCAGTTTAATGCAGGAGGGCGCTTTCTTT. Protein sequence: CASSLMQEGAFF.

This clone was seen once. The rearrangement links TRBV27 to TRBJ2-7, with unresolved D. CDR1 is MNHEY, CDR2 SMNVEV, per germline (reference sequence). The CDR3 covers 14 residues. Trimming left V 5 bases short and J 0 bases short, with 11 bases between. Written as DNA, the CDR3 is TGTGCCAGCAGTCCCCTGGCGGCCTCCTACGAGCAGTACTTC. Its translation is CASSPLAASYEQYF.

This clone has only a few counts. The gene calls are TRBV5-1 and TRBJ1-1; D possibly corresponds to TRBD1 (5 bases). V shed 0 bases and J shed 8 bases, with 11 bases lying between them. Looked up from germline, CDR1 is SGHRS and CDR2 is YFSETQ. This CDR3 is 13 amino acids long. CDR3 amino acids: CASSLEGRGEAFF. Here the CDR3 DNA reads TGCGCCAGCAGCTTGGAGGGAAGGGGCGAAGCTTTCTTT.

V is TRBV7-2 and J is TRBJ2-2; D gene uncertain. V was shortened by 2 bases and J by 1 base, with 2 bases between the two germline ends. The CDR3 length is 13 residues. The germline V gene encodes CDR1 SGHTA and CDR2 FQGNSA. For the CDR3, the DNA is TGTGCCAGCAGCTTACGGAACACCGGGGAGCTGTTTTTT. This encodes CASSLRNTGELFF.

The chain uses TRBV5-1 and TRBJ1-1; TRBD1 might be the D (6 bases). V shed 5 bases and J shed 3 bases, with 11 bases lying between them. The CDR3 extends over 13 amino acids. Germline V CDR1 and CDR2: SGHRS, YFSETQ. The CDR3 region is CASSGQRDTEAFF. In nucleotides, the CDR3 is TGCGCCAGCAGTGGACAGCGCGACACTGAAGCTTTCTTT.

Points on this clone: An end of the junction differs from the germline gene, which may be a read error. The chain links TRBV7-7 to TRBJ2-5; 8 bases map to TRBD1. CDR1 and CDR2 from the germline V gene are SSHAT and FNYEAQ (reference sequence). The CDR3 contains 14 residues. CDR3 coding DNA: TGTGCTAGCAGCCAAGGACAGGGAGGAGAGACCCAGTACTTC. It yields the protein CASSQGQGGETQYF. Variable domain in full (rest from reference TRBV7-7 and TRBJ2-5): GAGVSQSPRYKVTKRGQDVTLRCDPISSHATLYWYQQALGQGPEFLTYFNYEAQPDKSGLPSDRFSAERPEGSISTLTIQRTEQRDSAMYRCASSQGQGGETQYFGPGTRLLVL.

This clone was counted a few times. This chain connects TRBV27 to TRBJ2-1; 10 positions agree with TRBD2. Trimming took 2 bases from V and 6 from J; bases not matched to a gene: 1. From germline, CDR1 is MNHEY and CDR2 SMNVEV (reference sequence). This CDR3 contains 14 residues. CDR3 DNA: TGTGCCAGCAGTTTAAAGCGGGAGGGCAATGAGCAGTTCTTC. Amino acid sequence: CASSLKREGNEQFF.

The V and J genes are TRBV6-5 and TRBJ2-7; TRBD1 matches 11 bases. CDR1 and CDR2 from the germline V gene are MNHEY and SVGAGI. V shed 5 bases and J 5 bases; nucleotides not matched to a gene: 8. The CDR3 runs 15 residues. The CDR3 coding sequence is TGTGCCAGCAGTACCCCGGGACAGGGGGTTGACGAGCAGTACTTC. It encodes CASSTPGQGVDEQYF.

The CDR3 bases are TGTGCCAGCAGCCCGCTAAGGGGAGGCCGATCACCCCTCCACTTT. Translated: CASSPLRGGRSPLHF. This chain connects TRBV4-2 to TRBJ1-6; D possibly corresponds to TRBD1 (5 bases). This CDR3 is 15 amino acids long. V lost 4 bases and J 10 bases, leaving 17 bases between the germline ends. CDR1 and CDR2 (germline): LGHNA, YNFKEQ.